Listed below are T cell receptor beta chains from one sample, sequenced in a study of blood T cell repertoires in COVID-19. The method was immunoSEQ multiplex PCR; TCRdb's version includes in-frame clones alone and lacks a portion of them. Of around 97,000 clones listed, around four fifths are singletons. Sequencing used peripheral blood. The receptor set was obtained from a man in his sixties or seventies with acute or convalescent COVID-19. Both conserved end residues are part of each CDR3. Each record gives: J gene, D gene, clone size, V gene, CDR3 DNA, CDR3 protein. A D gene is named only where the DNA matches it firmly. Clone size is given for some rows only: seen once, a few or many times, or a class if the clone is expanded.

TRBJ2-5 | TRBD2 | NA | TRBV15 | TGTGCCACCAGCAGCGACATCTCTAGCGGGCGCCAAGAGACCCAGTACTTC | CATSSDISSGRQETQYF
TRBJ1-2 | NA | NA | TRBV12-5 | TGTGCTAGTGGTTTGGGGAGGCTTTTTTCCTATGGCTACACCTTC | CASGLGRLFSYGYTF
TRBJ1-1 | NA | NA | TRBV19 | TGTGCCAGTAGTTTATCAGGGAGGGGCACTGAAGCTTTCTTT | CASSLSGRGTEAFF
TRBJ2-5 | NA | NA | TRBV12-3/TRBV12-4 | TGTGCCAGCACCCGTCAGGGCCTCGAGACCCAGTACTTC | CASTRQGLETQYF
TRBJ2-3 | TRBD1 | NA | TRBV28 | TGTGCCAGCAGTTTAGCCGGACAGGGGGCGAGAGATACGCAGTATTTT | CASSLAGQGARDTQYF
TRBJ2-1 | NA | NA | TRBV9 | TGTGCCAGCAGCGCGTACGGGATGACCTCCTACAATGAGCAGTTCTTC | CASSAYGMTSYNEQFF
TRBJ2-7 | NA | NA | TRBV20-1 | TGCAGTGCTAGTCTATCAATCGCCTACGAGCAGTACTTC | CSASLSIAYEQYF
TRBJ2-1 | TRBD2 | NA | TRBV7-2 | TGTGCCAGCAGCTTTGGCGGGGGGGCCAATGAGCAGTTCTTC | CASSFGGGANEQFF
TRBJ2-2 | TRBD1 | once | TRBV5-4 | TGTGCCAGCAGCTTGGCGCAGGGGGACACCGGGGAGCTGTTTTTT | CASSLAQGDTGELFF
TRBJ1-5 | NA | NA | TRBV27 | TGTGCCAGCAGCCCAACAGGGTATTATAGCAATCAGCCCCAGCATTTT | CASSPTGYYSNQPQHF
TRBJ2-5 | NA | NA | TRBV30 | TGTGCCTGGAGTGGAGCCAGGGGAAGGGAGACCCAGTACTTC | CAWSGARGRETQYF
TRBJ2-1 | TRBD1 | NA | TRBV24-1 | TGTGCCACCAGTGAGGGACAGCCCAATGAGCAGTTCTTC | CATSEGQPNEQFF
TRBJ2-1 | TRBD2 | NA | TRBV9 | TGTGCCAGCAGCGTGCAAGCGGGAGTTAGGAATGAGCAGTTCTTC | CASSVQAGVRNEQFF
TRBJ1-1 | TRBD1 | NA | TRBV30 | TGTGCCACCCGATGGGGACAGGGGTTGACTGAAGCTTTCTTT | CATRWGQGLTEAFF
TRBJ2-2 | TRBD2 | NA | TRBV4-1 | TGCGCCAGCAGCCCGGGGAGGGCCGTAAGGTTGACCGGGGAGCTGTTTTTT | CASSPGRAVRLTGELFF